The 4 T cell receptor beta chains given below trace back to one sample, sequenced in a study of T cell changes during pregnancy in multiple sclerosis (dated by TCRdb to the late 2010s). Library preparation employed the immunoSEQ multiplex PCR assay. What TCRdb holds here is the immuneACCESS table cut down to in-frame rearrangements. Part of the clones is not present; checked against another copy, under half of the missing clones reflect an unresolved V gene, and the others are unexplained. In all, the sample holds fewer than 50,000 clones, and 94% of those were seen once. In total, the top ten clones hold less than 0.35% of the sample. The sample was CD4+ T cells from peripheral blood mononuclear cells, taken in the third trimester of pregnancy. These receptors were obtained from a female donor with multiple sclerosis, enrolled in a pregnancy study.

CDR3 bases: TGCGCCAGCAGCGGCGCTAGCGGAAACACCGGGGAGCTGTTTTTT. The encoded protein is CASSGASGNTGELFF. V gene TRBV5-1 combines with J gene TRBJ2-2; 7 positions agree with TRBD2. V lost 4 bases, J lost 2 bases, and 5 bases stayed unmatched. The CDR3 runs 15 residues. Germline V gene data show CDR1 as SGHRS and CDR2 as YFSETQ. Full variable domain (missing parts from reference TRBV5-1 and TRBJ2-2): KAGVTQTPRYLIKTRGQQVTLSCSPISGHRSVSWYQQTPGQGLQFLFEYFSETQRNKGNFPGRFSGRQFSNSRSEMNVSTLELGDSALYLCASSGASGNTGELFFGEGSRLTVL.

V gene TRBV6-1 combines with J gene TRBJ2-1, with 8 bases aligning to TRBD2. The V gene's germline CDR1 is MNHNS and CDR2 SASEGT. This CDR3 comprises 14 residues. Unmatched junction bases numbered 3, after V lost 4 bases and J lost 4 bases. The CDR3 DNA reads TGTGCCAGCAGTGGGGCGGGGGGTTACAATGAGCAGTTCTTC. It specifies CASSGAGGYNEQFF.

This chain connects TRBV5-1 to TRBJ1-2, with 7 bases aligning to TRBD1. The CDR3 has 15 amino acids. With 2 bases clipped from V and 4 bases from J, the junction kept 8 bases outside the gene matches. CDR1 is SGHRS and CDR2 is YFSETQ in the germline V gene. Written as DNA, the CDR3 is TGCGCCAGCAGCTTAGGGACAGCTACAATCTATGGCTACACCTTC. This gives the protein CASSLGTATIYGYTF.

The V call is TRBV7-6, the J call TRBJ2-1, with 16 bases matching TRBD2. This CDR3 spans 20 amino acids. Germline V gene lookup returns CDR1 SGHVS and CDR2 FNYEAQ. Trimming took 4 bases from V and 7 from J; bases not matched to a gene: 16. CDR3: CASSWRSPGTSGGAVNEQFF. Written as DNA, the CDR3 is TGTGCCAGCAGCTGGAGATCACCCGGGACTAGCGGGGGGGCAGTAAATGAGCAGTTCTTC.